This T cell receptor (beta chain) is drawn from a study of beta chain features in type 1 diabetes. Isolated RNA was reverse transcribed in full, so expressed TCRB transcripts were sequenced. The protocol was immunoSEQ multiplex PCR, while the TCRdb copy is restricted to in-frame clones and leaves out a portion. The top ten hold around 0.05% of the sample, which has 200,000 to 300,000 clones, 68% seen once. Every sorted population was more than 98% pure. Sequenced: naive CD4+ T cells from blood. This sequence was found in a man under 40 in good health.

The CDR3 sequence is CASGDRAETQYF. CDR3 DNA: TGTGCCAGCGGGGACAGGGCGGAGACCCAGTACTTC. The gene calls are TRBV2 and TRBJ2-5; 9 nucleotides align to TRBD1. The CDR3 length is 12 residues. The germline V gene has CDR1 SNHLY and CDR2 FYNNEI. V trimming: 8 bases; J trimming: 5 bases; junction bases outside the gene matches: 3.